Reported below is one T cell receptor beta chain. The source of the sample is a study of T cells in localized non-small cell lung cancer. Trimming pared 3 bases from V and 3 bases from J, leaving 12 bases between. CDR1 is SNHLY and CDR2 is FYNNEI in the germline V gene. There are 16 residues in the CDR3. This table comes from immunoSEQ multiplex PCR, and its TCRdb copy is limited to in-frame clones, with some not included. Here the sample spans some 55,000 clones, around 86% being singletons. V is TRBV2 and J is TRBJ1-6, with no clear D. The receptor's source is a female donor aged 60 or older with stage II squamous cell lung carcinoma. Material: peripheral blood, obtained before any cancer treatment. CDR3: CASSEGRPGYNSPLHF. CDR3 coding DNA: TGTGCCAGCAGTGAGGGCAGGCCTGGCTATAATTCACCCCTCCACTTT.